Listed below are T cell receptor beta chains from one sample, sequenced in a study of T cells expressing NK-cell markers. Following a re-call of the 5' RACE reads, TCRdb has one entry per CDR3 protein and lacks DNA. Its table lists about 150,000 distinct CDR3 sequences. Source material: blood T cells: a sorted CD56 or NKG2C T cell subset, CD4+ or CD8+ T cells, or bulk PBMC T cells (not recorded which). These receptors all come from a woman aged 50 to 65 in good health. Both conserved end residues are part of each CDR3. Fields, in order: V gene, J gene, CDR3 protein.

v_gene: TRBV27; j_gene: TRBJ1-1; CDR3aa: CASSLLGVEGNTEAFF
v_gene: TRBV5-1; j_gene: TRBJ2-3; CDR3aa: CASSLAVAGGTDTQYF
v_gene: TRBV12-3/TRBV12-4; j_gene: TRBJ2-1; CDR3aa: CASVSGENENEQFF
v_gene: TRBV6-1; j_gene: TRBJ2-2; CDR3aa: CASSEGDTGELFF
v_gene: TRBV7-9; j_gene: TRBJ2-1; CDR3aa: CASSSSVGYEQFF
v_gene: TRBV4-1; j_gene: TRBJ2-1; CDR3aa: CASSPLQEVEQFF
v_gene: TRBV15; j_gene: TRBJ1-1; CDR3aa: CATSRFPTGPMNTEAFF
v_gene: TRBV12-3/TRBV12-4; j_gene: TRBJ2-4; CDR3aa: CASSFMDNRAKNIQYF
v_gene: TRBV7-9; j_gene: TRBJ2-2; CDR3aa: CASSLDAGELFF
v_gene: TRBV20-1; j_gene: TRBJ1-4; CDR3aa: CSARNRGLVEKLFF
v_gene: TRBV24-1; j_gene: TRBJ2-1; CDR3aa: CATNYRGTSYNEQFF
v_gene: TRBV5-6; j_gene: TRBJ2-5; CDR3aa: CASSLGQYQETQYF
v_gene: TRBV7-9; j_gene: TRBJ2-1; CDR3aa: CAGRLMGENEQFF
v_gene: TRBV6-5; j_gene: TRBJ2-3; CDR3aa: CASSYSKGLTDTQYF
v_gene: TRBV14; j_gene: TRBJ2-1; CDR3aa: CASSQGRGPYNEQFF
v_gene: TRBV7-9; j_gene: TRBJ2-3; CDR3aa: CASSLDEGAGGTQYF
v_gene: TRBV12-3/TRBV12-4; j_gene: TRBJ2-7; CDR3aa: CASGLTGGRYEQYF
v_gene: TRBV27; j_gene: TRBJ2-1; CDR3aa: CASTTGTVYNEQFF
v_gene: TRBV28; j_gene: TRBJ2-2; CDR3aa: CASSLKTGGANTGELFF
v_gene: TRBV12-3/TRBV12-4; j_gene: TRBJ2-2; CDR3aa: CASSLFFSGINTGELFF
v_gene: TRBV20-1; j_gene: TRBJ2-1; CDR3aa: CSVGGRAKEQFF
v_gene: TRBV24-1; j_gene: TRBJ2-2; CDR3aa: CATSDLGSTGGFTGELFF
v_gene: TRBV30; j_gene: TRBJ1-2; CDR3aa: CAWTKGYGYTF
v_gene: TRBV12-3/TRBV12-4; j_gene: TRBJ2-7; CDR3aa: CASSLKPNPNYEQYF
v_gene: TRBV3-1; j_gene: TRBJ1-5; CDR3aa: CASSLSPGGNQPQHF
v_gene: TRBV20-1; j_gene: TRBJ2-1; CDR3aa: CSARAGTYNEQFF
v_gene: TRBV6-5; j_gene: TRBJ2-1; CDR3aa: CASSRLGQGDRNEQFF
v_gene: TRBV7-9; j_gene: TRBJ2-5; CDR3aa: CASSLAGGPDGETQYF
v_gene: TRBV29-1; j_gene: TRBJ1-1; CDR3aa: CSVEDVEGWGTEAFF
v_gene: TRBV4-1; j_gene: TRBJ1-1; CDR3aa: CASTQAGTASMNTEAFF
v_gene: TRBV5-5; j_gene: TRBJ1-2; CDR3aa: CASSWLLTGTSYGYTF
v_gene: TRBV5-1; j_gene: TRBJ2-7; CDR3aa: CASSFIGATYEQYF
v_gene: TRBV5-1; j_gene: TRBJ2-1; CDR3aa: CASRGQGNNEQFF
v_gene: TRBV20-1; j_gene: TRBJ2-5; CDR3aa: CSATGTKEETQYF
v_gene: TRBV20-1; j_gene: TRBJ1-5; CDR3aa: CSAREEGQTQPQHF
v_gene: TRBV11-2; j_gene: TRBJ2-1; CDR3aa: CASSLPPTGPYNEQFF
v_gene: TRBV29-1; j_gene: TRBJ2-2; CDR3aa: CSVEGLGLAATGSGELFF
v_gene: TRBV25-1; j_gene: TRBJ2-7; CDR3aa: CASSEFLPSEIGYEQYF
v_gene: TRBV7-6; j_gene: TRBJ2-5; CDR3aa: CASSLLTSGQETQYF
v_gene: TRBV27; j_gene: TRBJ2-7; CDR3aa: CASGGQGVNEQYF
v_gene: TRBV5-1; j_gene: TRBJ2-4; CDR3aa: CASSLDLRLQGNIQYF
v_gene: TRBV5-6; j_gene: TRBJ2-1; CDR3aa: CASSLGGGPHEQFF
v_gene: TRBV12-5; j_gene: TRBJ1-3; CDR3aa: CASGWGPASSGNTIYF
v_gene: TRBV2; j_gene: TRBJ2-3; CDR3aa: CASSDQGVTDTQYF
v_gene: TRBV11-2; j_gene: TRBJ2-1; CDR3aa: CASSLRGLAGGYEQFF
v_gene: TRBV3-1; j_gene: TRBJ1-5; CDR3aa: CASSQDSNQPQHF
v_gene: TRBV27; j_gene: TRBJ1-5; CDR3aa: CASSQTEGGNQPQHF
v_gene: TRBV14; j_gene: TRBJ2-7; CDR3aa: CASSQEKLAGGPWQYF
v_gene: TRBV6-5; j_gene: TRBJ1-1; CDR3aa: CASSYSTGKGTEAFF
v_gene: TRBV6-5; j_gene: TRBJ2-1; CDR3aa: CASSYLAAGDWNEQFF
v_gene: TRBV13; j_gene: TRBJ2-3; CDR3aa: CASSSPRREYINEDTQYF
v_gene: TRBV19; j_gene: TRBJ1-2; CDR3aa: CASSILRDYGYTF
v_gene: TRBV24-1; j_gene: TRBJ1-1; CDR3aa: CATSMRGGTEAFF
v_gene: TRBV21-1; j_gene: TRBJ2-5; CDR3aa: CATNTDQETQYF
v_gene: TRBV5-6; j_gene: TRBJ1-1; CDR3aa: CASSLVQSIEAFF